The 18 T cell receptor beta chains listed next were all sequenced from one sample in a study of cytomegalovirus exposure and HLA in healthy donors. A multiplex PCR was run with 60 Vbeta primers and 13 Jbeta primers. Assay: immunoSEQ multiplex PCR; the TCRdb copy retains only in-frame clones and omits some. The sample holds 150,000 or so clones, roughly 79% seen once. The specimen was PBMCs. All receptors come from a man between 35 and 55 years old in good health and CMV-seropositive.

The chain recombines TRBV25-1 with TRBJ2-4, with D possibly TRBD1 on 5 matching bases. The germline CDR1 and CDR2 sequences are MGHDK and SYGVNS. The CDR3 totals 14 residues. V was trimmed by 3 bases and J by 6 bases, leaving 12 bases between them. The chain's CDR3 is CASSEGAGLNIQYF. The CDR3 DNA reads TGTGCCAGCAGTGAGGGCGCAGGGTTAAACATTCAGTACTTC.

The CDR3 DNA reads TGTGCCAGCACCGGGGAAACCTACGAGCAGTACTTC. Translating it yields CASTGETYEQYF. V usage is TRBV6-1 and J usage is TRBJ2-7; a possible D gene is TRBD2 (5 bases). The germline CDR1 and CDR2 sequences are MNHNS and SASEGT. Deletions cut 7 bases from V and 2 bases from J, with 9 bases between. The CDR3 has 12 residues.

In its sample, this clone was seen once. V and J are TRBV18 and TRBJ1-3; tentatively, D is TRBD1 (6 bases). With 1 base removed from V and 0 bases from J, the gap between germline ends came to 16 bases. The CDR3 spans 18 residues. CDR1 and CDR2 (germline): KGHSH, LQKENI. The CDR3 DNA sequence: TGTGCCAGCTCACCACTTTTCGGACAGCTTCGCTCTGGAAACACCATATATTTT. It specifies CASSPLFGQLRSGNTIYF.

V gene TRBV5-1 combines with J gene TRBJ2-1; 8 nucleotides agree with TRBD1. CDR3 length equals 15 residues. Trimming cost V 4 bases and J 8 bases; bases outside gene matches: 11. Germline loops: CDR1 SGHRS, CDR2 YFSETQ. The CDR3 sequence: CASSPRGRGLDEQFF. DNA for the CDR3: TGCGCCAGCAGCCCACGGGGCAGGGGGCTCGATGAGCAGTTCTTC.

V gene TRBV2 combines with J gene TRBJ2-7; 12 nucleotides align to TRBD2. The CDR3 totals 14 residues. With 9 bases clipped from V and 7 bases from J, the junction kept 10 bases outside the gene matches. Per germline, CDR1 SNHLY and CDR2 FYNNEI. CDR3 nucleotides: TGTGCCAGTTGGCTAGCGGGAGGGCCGGGGGAGCAGTACTTC. It specifies CASWLAGGPGEQYF. The variable domain in full, with the rest retrieved from reference TRBV2 and TRBJ2-7, is EPEVTQTPSHQVTQMGQEVILRCVPISNHLYFYWYRQILGQKVEFLVSFYNNEISEKSEIFDDQFSVERPDGSNFTLKIRSTKLEDSAMYFCASWLAGGPGEQYFGPGTRLTVT.

CDR3 nucleotides: TGTGCCAGTAGTGGGTTAGCCCCGTACAATGAGCAGTTCTTC. Amino acids: CASSGLAPYNEQFF. The chain has TRBV19 and TRBJ2-1, with no clear D. There are 14 residues in the CDR3. Germline V gene data show CDR1 as LNHDA and CDR2 as SQIVND (reference sequence). The V gene lost 5 bases and the J gene lost 4 bases, with 12 bases spanning the gap.

The chain employs TRBV2 and TRBJ2-3, with 12 bases matching TRBD1. Per the germline V gene, CDR1 is SNHLY and CDR2 is FYNNEI. The CDR3 covers 14 residues. The V and J ends lost 10 bases and 3 bases, in that order; junction bases with no gene match: 5. The CDR3 region is CATEGQGATDTQYF. The CDR3 DNA reads TGTGCCACCGAGGGACAGGGGGCGACAGATACGCAGTATTTT.

The CDR3 is CASLPLFPQETQYF. CDR3 bases: TGTGCTTCCTTACCCCTATTCCCACAAGAGACCCAGTACTTC. This chain joins TRBV28 and TRBJ2-5; D is uncertain. The V gene's germline CDR1 is MDHEN and CDR2 SYDVKM. The CDR3 is 14 residues long. Full variable domain (outside the CDR3, taken from reference TRBV28 and TRBJ2-5): DVKVTQSSRYLVKRTGEKVFLECVQDMDHENMFWYRQDPGLGLRLIYFSYDVKMKEKGDIPEGYSVSREKKERFSLILESASTNQTSMYLCASLPLFPQETQYFGPGTRLLVL.

This clone showed up just a few times. The V call is TRBV6-1, the J call TRBJ1-4; D unresolved. The germline gives CDR1 MNHNS, CDR2 SASEGT. The CDR3 has 13 amino acids. The V and J ends lost 5 bases and 6 bases respectively, with 10 bases between them. In nucleotides, the CDR3 is TGTGCCAGCAGTTCCCAACGGGATGAAAAACTGTTTTTT. It is translated as CASSSQRDEKLFF.

Only one count was recorded for this clone. This chain links TRBV4-2 with TRBJ2-2, with D perhaps matching TRBD2 (6 bases). Germline assignment: CDR1 LGHNA and CDR2 YNFKEQ. CDR3 length: 17 residues. V gave up 3 bases and J gave up 6 bases, with 20 bases separating them. The CDR3 region has the DNA TGTGCCAGCAGCCAGCGATCGGAGGGTTTTACAGCCGGGGAGCTGTTTTTT. The encoded protein is CASSQRSEGFTAGELFF.

This clone was seen a single time. This chain connects TRBV7-9 to TRBJ2-7; perhaps TRBD2 as D (5 bases). CDR3 length: 11 residues. V lost 5 bases, J lost 10 bases, and 12 bases lay in between. CDR1 SEHNR and CDR2 FQNEAQ come from the germline V gene (reference sequence). The CDR3 region is CASSQDSIQYF. CDR3 DNA: TGTGCCAGCAGCCAGGACTCGATCCAGTACTTC. Using reference TRBV7-9 and TRBJ2-7 for the parts outside the CDR3, the full variable domain is DTGVSQNPRHKITKRGQNVTFRCDPISEHNRLYWYRQTLGQGPEFLTYFQNEAQLEKSRLLSDRFSAERPKGSFSTLEIQRTEQGDSAMYLCASSQDSIQYFGPGTRLTVT.

In this sample, this clone turned up once. V and J are TRBV28 and TRBJ2-3, with D possibly being TRBD2 (6 bases). This CDR3 has 14 residues. V was trimmed by 7 bases and J by 6 bases, leaving 17 bases between them. Germline values: CDR1 MDHEN, CDR2 SYDVKM. Here the CDR3 reads CASIGGGARDTQYF. The CDR3 DNA reads TGTGCCAGCATTGGTGGAGGGGCCCGGGATACGCAGTATTTT. The variable domain in full, completed from reference TRBV28 and TRBJ2-3, reads DVKVTQSSRYLVKRTGEKVFLECVQDMDHENMFWYRQDPGLGLRLIYFSYDVKMKEKGDIPEGYSVSREKKERFSLILESASTNQTSMYLCASIGGGARDTQYFGPGTRLTVL.

The V and J genes are TRBV5-1 and TRBJ2-7; 8 bases line up with TRBD2. The CDR3 is made up of 15 amino acids. Germline V gene sequence: CDR1 SGHRS, CDR2 YFSETQ. Trimming at V came to 3 bases and at J to 5 bases, leaving 10 bases not matched to a gene. The CDR3 sequence: CASSWGSGISDEQYF. The DNA of the CDR3 is TGCGCCAGCAGCTGGGGTAGCGGGATTAGCGACGAGCAGTACTTC.

This chain joins TRBV11-3 and TRBJ2-2; 7 nucleotides agree with TRBD1. The germline V gene has CDR1 SGHNT and CDR2 YENEEA. V dropped 8 bases and J dropped 1; count of bases not matched to a gene: 10. CDR3 length: 16 amino acids. The CDR3: CASFPSGTENTGELFF. The DNA for the CDR3 is TGTGCCAGCTTCCCATCCGGGACAGAGAACACCGGGGAGCTGTTTTTT.

This sequence joins TRBV18 and TRBJ2-7; weak D call: TRBD2 (5 bases). V was shortened by 6 bases and J by 5 bases, with 11 bases between the two germline ends. The length of the CDR3 is 12 residues. The germline V gene has CDR1 KGHSH and CDR2 LQKENI. Here the CDR3 DNA reads TGTGCCAGCTCCCAAACTAGAGACGAGCAGTACTTC. It encodes CASSQTRDEQYF.

The chain is built from TRBV7-9 and TRBJ2-1; D is possibly TRBD2 (5 bases). The CDR3 extends over 15 amino acids. V was shortened by 5 bases and J by 8 bases, with 19 bases between the two germline ends. The germline CDR1 and CDR2 sequences are SEHNR and FQNEAQ (reference sequence). The CDR3 loop is CASSATTGTPHEQFF. Here the CDR3 DNA reads TGTGCCAGCAGCGCCACAACGGGAACCCCCCATGAGCAGTTCTTC.

The chain links TRBV6-1 to TRBJ2-3; 9 bases map to TRBD2. Germline V lookup: CDR1 MNHNS, CDR2 SASEGT. The length of the CDR3 is 14 residues. J was trimmed by 6 bases and V by 6 bases; bases with no gene match: 7. The CDR3 coding sequence is TGTGCCAGCAGAATAGCGGGAGTTAAGGATACGCAGTATTTT. The encoded protein is CASRIAGVKDTQYF.

The gene calls are TRBV5-1 and TRBJ2-1; 13 nucleotides line up with TRBD2. The CDR3 runs 17 residues. Trimming at V came to 4 bases and at J to 5 bases, leaving 9 bases not matched to a gene. The germline gives CDR1 SGHRS, CDR2 YFSETQ. The CDR3 nucleotides read TGCGCCAGCAGCCCTGGACTAGCGGGAGATTGGGACAATGAGCAGTTCTTC. Its protein is CASSPGLAGDWDNEQFF. The full variable domain, rest sourced from reference TRBV5-1 and TRBJ2-1, is KAGVTQTPRYLIKTRGQQVTLSCSPISGHRSVSWYQQTPGQGLQFLFEYFSETQRNKGNFPGRFSGRQFSNSRSEMNVSTLELGDSALYLCASSPGLAGDWDNEQFFGPGTRLTVL.